Listed here are 3 T cell receptor beta chains from one sample, sequenced in a study of blood T cell repertoires in COVID-19. Method: immunoSEQ multiplex PCR; TCRdb's copy keeps in-frame clones and lacks some. The repertoire holds 68,000 or so clones, with roughly 85% as singletons. The sample consisted of peripheral blood. The source of these receptors is a human donor in a cohort sampled during active COVID-19.

This chain joins TRBV5-6 and TRBJ1-2; 7 bases agree with TRBD1. CDR3 length: 18 residues. V gave up 0 bases and J gave up 3 bases; unmatched junction bases: 14. Germline lookup yields CDR1 SGHDT and CDR2 YYEEEE. CDR3 amino acids: CASSLAPTSEGAYYGYTF. The DNA of the CDR3 is TGTGCCAGCAGCTTGGCCCCGACCTCCGAGGGGGCCTACTATGGCTACACCTTC.

The DNA for the CDR3 is TGTGCCAGCAGCTCAATTGGGGAGGCCCCACCCCATTTGAGTGAAAAACTGTTTTTT. This encodes CASSSIGEAPPHLSEKLFF. V usage is TRBV7-9 and J usage is TRBJ1-4; no reliable D call. Per germline, CDR1 SEHNR and CDR2 FQNEAQ (reference sequence). V was shortened by 4 bases and J by 7 bases, with 28 bases between the two germline ends. There are 19 residues in the CDR3.

The rearrangement links TRBV28 to TRBJ2-1; 7 nucleotides agree with TRBD1. CDR3 length: 15 residues. With V trimmed by 7 bases and J by 3 bases, 9 bases remained unmatched. Germline lookup yields CDR1 MDHEN and CDR2 SYDVKM. DNA of the CDR3: TGTGCCAGCACCCAGGGGGACGGACTCTACAATGAGCAGTTCTTC. It translates to CASTQGDGLYNEQFF.